What follows are 17 T cell receptor beta chains derived from one specimen sequenced in a study of T cell clonotyping in hematopoietic cell transplantation. Assay used: immunoSEQ multiplex PCR; TCRdb lists only in-frame clones, some missing. The table includes some 40,000 clones, about 85% detected once. Time point here: recipient sample about 28 days before transplant, after cytoreduction. The source was peripheral blood mononuclear cells, collected before stem cell transplant. The receptors come from a man in his fifties or sixties with acute myeloid leukemia. Some clones in this sample may be carry-over from other donors' samples.

The V and J genes are TRBV9 and TRBJ1-1; unclear D gene. Germline CDR1 SGDLS, CDR2 YYNGEE. The CDR3 consists of 14 residues. The V end lost 3 bases, the J end lost 6 bases, and 15 bases lay between the germline ends. CDR3 nucleotides: TGTGCCAGCAGCGCGAGAGTGGAGGGCCCTGAAGCTTTCTTT. As protein: CASSARVEGPEAFF.

V is TRBV25-1 and J is TRBJ2-7; no definite D call. Germline V lookup: CDR1 MGHDK, CDR2 SYGVNS. The CDR3 has 14 residues. The V and J ends lost 5 bases and 6 bases respectively, with 17 bases between them. The CDR3 loop is CASSLSGSPGEQYF. DNA of the CDR3: TGTGCCAGCAGTCTTTCCGGTTCTCCGGGCGAGCAGTACTTC.

The chain combines TRBV19 with TRBJ1-2, with D possibly TRBD1 on 5 matching bases. The CDR3 covers 13 residues. Germline V gives CDR1 LNHDA, CDR2 SQIVND (reference sequence). Trimming cost V 5 bases and J 1 base, with 8 bases left between them. The chain's CDR3 is CASSVDSNYGYTF. CDR3 nucleotide sequence: TGTGCCAGTAGTGTCGACAGTAACTATGGCTACACCTTC.

CDR3 region: CASSLAQALLGEQYF. The CDR3 DNA is TGCGCCAGCAGCTTGGCTCAGGCCCTTCTTGGCGAGCAGTACTTC. The chain joins TRBV5-1 to TRBJ2-7; no definite D call. CDR1 and CDR2 (germline): SGHRS, YFSETQ. V was trimmed by 0 bases and J by 6 bases, leaving 16 bases between them. The CDR3 covers 15 residues.

The chain employs TRBV11-3 and TRBJ2-2; the D is unclear. This CDR3 contains 14 residues. Trimming left V 4 bases short and J 3 bases short, with 9 bases between. Germline CDR1 and CDR2: SGHNT and YENEEA. Written as DNA, the CDR3 is TGTGCCAGCAGCTCATACGGTGACACCGGGGAGCTGTTTTTT. This encodes CASSSYGDTGELFF.

CDR3 region: CASSPGGATYEQYF. The DNA for the CDR3 is TGTGCCAGCAGCCCGGGAGGGGCCACCTACGAGCAGTACTTC. The genes are TRBV5-5 and TRBJ2-7; 8 positions agree with TRBD2. Per germline, CDR1 SGHKS and CDR2 YYEKEE (reference sequence). Trimming removed 4 bases from V and 2 bases from J; junction bases left unmatched: 5. The CDR3 consists of 14 residues. Full variable domain (rest looked up from reference TRBV5-5 and TRBJ2-7): DAGVTQSPTHLIKTRGQQVTLRCSPISGHKSVSWYQQVLGQGPQFIFQYYEKEERGRGNFPDRFSARQFPNYSSELNVNALLLGDSALYLCASSPGGATYEQYFGPGTRLTVT.

CDR3: CASSGSQGSHEQYF. The CDR3 DNA is TGTGCCAGCAGTGGTAGCCAGGGGAGCCACGAGCAGTACTTC. The chain links TRBV25-1 to TRBJ2-7; TRBD1 is a possible D gene (6 bases). The CDR3 has 14 amino acids. In germline, CDR1 is MGHDK, CDR2 SYGVNS. Deletions cut 4 bases from V and 5 bases from J, with 15 bases between.

This clone came up once. This chain connects TRBV30 to TRBJ1-2; D remains ambiguous. V lost 3 bases and J lost 4, with 15 bases in between. The CDR3 is 14 residues long. CDR1 and CDR2 (germline): GTSNPN, SVGIG (reference sequence). In DNA, the CDR3 is TGTGCCTGGAGCCTCGGGGTTGTTGGCTATGGCTACACCTTC. This codes for CAWSLGVVGYGYTF.

J is TRBJ2-7 and V is TRBV28, with no clear D. Trimming removed 4 bases from V and 0 bases from J, with 7 bases in between. Germline CDR1 is MDHEN and CDR2 is SYDVKM. This CDR3 spans 13 amino acids. CDR3 DNA: TGTGCCAGCAGTTCGGCAAGCTCCTACGAGCAGTACTTC. Amino acid sequence: CASSSASSYEQYF.

This sequence joins TRBV6-6 and TRBJ2-7; a weak D match, TRBD1 (5 bases). This CDR3 is built from 13 residues. V dropped 0 bases and J dropped 4 bases, with 7 bases sitting between them. Germline V gene data show CDR1 as MNHNY and CDR2 as SVGAGI (reference sequence). The CDR3 DNA sequence: TGTGCCAGCAGTTACTCAGCAGGGTACGAGCAGTACTTC. Its protein product is CASSYSAGYEQYF.

V is TRBV19 and J is TRBJ2-2; D is uncertain. This CDR3 region has 15 residues. The V and J ends lost 2 bases and 5 bases respectively, with 12 bases between them. The germline V gene has CDR1 LNHDA and CDR2 SQIVND (reference sequence). CDR3 region: CASSINFVGTGELFF. CDR3 bases: TGTGCCAGTAGTATAAACTTCGTGGGAACCGGGGAGCTGTTTTTT.

The chain employs TRBV11-3 and TRBJ2-6, with D perhaps matching TRBD1 (5 bases). Germline V gene sequence: CDR1 SGHNT, CDR2 YENEEA. The V end lost 0 bases, the J end lost 2 bases, and 5 bases lay between the germline ends. The length of the CDR3 is 15 residues. The CDR3 sequence is CASSLEGAGANVLTF. In DNA, the CDR3 is TGTGCCAGCAGCTTAGAAGGGGCTGGGGCCAACGTCCTGACTTTC.

The chain joins TRBV28 to TRBJ2-1; maybe TRBD1 (6 bases). Looked up from germline, CDR1 is MDHEN and CDR2 is SYDVKM. V was trimmed by 7 bases and J by 3 bases, leaving 13 bases between them. This CDR3 is built from 14 residues. The CDR3 nucleotides read TGTGCCAGCAACAGAGGACAGAACTACAATGAGCAGTTCTTC. It specifies CASNRGQNYNEQFF.

This chain connects TRBV5-6 to TRBJ2-5, with 8 positions matching TRBD2. This CDR3 region has 17 residues. Trimming at V came to 7 bases and at J to 1 base, leaving 15 bases not matched to a gene. Looked up from germline, CDR1 is SGHDT and CDR2 is YYEEEE. CDR3 amino acids: CASLQGRWRGVQETQYF. The CDR3 region has the DNA TGTGCCAGCCTACAGGGTCGGTGGCGGGGGGTCCAAGAGACCCAGTACTTC. Looking up the rest from reference TRBV5-6 and TRBJ2-5 gives the full variable domain: DAGVTQSPTHLIKTRGQQVTLRCSPKSGHDTVSWYQQALGQGPQFIFQYYEEEERQRGNFPDRFSGHQFPNYSSELNVNALLLGDSALYLCASLQGRWRGVQETQYFGPGTRLLVL.

The V and J genes are TRBV29-1 and TRBJ2-1, with a tentative D call TRBD2 (6 bases). Germline assignment: CDR1 SQVTM and CDR2 ANQGSEA. Trimming shortened V by 6 bases and J by 0 bases, and 9 bases separated the two germline ends. This CDR3 has 13 residues. For the CDR3, the DNA is TGCAGCGTCGACGGGAGCTCCTACAATGAGCAGTTCTTC. Protein: CSVDGSSYNEQFF.

By frequency in the sample, this clone is medium-sized. V and J are TRBV4-3 and TRBJ2-6; possible D gene TRBD2, 6 bases. Germline-derived CDR1 and CDR2 are LGHNA and YSLEER. This CDR3 comprises 16 residues. Between the trimmed V and J ends, which lost 3 bases and 2 bases, there was a span of 11 bases. CDR3: CASSQSGSAGANVLTF. For the CDR3, the DNA is TGCGCCAGCAGCCAGTCCGGGAGCGCTGGGGCCAACGTCCTGACTTTC.

The chain joins TRBV2 to TRBJ2-7, with TRBD1 matching 9 bases. The CDR3 spans 13 residues. Germline V gene lookup returns CDR1 SNHLY and CDR2 FYNNEI. J was trimmed by 3 bases and V by 7 bases; bases with no gene match: 4. CDR3 sequence reads: CASIGQGIYEQYF. DNA of the CDR3: TGTGCCAGCATCGGACAGGGGATCTACGAGCAGTACTTC.